This T cell receptor beta chain was sequenced during a study of beta chain features in type 1 diabetes. Every donor had blood drawn once into heparin, 100 to 150 mL on average. In its sample, this clone was seen a few times. Antigen unknown. Sequencing targeted expressed TCRB transcripts, as all isolated RNA had been reverse transcribed. Roughly 3.57 million reads on average were seen across naive, central memory and regulatory T cell samples. The table came from immunoSEQ multiplex PCR; TCRdb's copy has only in-frame clones and leaves some out. This repertoire shows 250,000 or so clones, roughly 20% found once; its top ten account for 0.028%. The junction had 8 bases not matched to a gene; V was cut back by 4 bases and J by 4 bases. CDR1 is SGHDT and CDR2 is YYEEEE in the germline V gene. CDR3 size: 15 residues. Study results and limitations: People with Type 1 diabetes carried modestly yet significantly shorter TCRB CDR3s in all four CD4+ subsets. Junctions at VDJ sites from type 1 diabetes patients had fewer insertions and more deletions. A possible short-template PCR bias applies equally to patients and controls.

This sequence originates from a woman between 35 and 50 years old with type 1 diabetes. The chain carries TRBV5-6 and TRBJ2-5, with TRBD2 matching over 9 bases. Material for sequencing was naive CD4+ T cells from blood. The CDR3 loop is CASSTAGGPSETQYF. As DNA, the CDR3 is TGTGCCAGCAGCACTGCGGGAGGGCCCTCAGAGACCCAGTACTTC.